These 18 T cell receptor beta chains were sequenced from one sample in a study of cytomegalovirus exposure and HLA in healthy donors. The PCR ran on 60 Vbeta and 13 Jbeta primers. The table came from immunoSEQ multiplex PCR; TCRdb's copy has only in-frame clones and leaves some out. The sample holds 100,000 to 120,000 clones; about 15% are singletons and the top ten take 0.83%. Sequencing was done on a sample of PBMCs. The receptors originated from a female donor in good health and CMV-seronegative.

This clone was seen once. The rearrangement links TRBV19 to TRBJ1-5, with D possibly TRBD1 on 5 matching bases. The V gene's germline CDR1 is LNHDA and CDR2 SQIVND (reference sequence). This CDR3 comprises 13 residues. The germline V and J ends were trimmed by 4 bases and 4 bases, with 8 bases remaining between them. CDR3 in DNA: TGTGCCAGTAGTAAGGCAGGGAATCAGCCCCAGCATTTT. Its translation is CASSKAGNQPQHF.

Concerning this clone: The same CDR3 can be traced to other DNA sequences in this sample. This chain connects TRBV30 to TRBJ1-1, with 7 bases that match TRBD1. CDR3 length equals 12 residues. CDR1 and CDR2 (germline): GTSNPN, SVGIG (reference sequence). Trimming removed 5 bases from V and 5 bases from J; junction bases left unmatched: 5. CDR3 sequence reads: CAWDRVGTEAFF. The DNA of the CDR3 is TGTGCCTGGGACAGGGTAGGGACTGAAGCTTTCTTT.

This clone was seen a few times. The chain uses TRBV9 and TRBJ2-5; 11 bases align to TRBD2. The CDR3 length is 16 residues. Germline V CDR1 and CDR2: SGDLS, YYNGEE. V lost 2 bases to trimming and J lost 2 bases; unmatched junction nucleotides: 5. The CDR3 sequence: CASSVASGRMQETQYF. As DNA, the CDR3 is TGTGCCAGCAGCGTGGCTAGCGGGAGGATGCAAGAGACCCAGTACTTC.

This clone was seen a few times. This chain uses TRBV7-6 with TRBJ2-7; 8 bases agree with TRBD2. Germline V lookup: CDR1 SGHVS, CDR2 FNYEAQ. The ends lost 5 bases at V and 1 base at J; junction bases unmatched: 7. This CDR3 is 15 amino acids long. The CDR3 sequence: CASSRTSGPSYEQYF. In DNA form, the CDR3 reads TGTGCCAGCAGCCGAACTAGCGGACCATCCTACGAGCAGTACTTC.

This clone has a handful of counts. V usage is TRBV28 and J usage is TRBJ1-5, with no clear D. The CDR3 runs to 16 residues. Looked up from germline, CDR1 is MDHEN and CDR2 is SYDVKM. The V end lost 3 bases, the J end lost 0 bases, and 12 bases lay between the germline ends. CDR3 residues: CASSFVASLSNQPQHF. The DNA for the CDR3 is TGTGCCAGCAGTTTCGTGGCATCTCTTAGCAATCAGCCCCAGCATTTT.

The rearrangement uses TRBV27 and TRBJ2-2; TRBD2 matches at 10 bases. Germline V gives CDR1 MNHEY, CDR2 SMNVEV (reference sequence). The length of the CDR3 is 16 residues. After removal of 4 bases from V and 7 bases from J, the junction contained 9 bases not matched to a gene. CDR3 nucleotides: TGTGCCAGCAGTTCCAAGCGGGAGGGCCGTAGCGGGGAGCTGTTTTTT. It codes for CASSSKREGRSGELFF.

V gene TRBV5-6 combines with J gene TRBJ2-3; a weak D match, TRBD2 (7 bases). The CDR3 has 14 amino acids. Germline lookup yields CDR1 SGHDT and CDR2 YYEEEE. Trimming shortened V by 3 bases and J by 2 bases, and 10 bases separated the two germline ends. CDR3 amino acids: CASSSGGVTDTQYF. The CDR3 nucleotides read TGTGCCAGCAGCTCGGGGGGCGTCACAGATACGCAGTATTTT.

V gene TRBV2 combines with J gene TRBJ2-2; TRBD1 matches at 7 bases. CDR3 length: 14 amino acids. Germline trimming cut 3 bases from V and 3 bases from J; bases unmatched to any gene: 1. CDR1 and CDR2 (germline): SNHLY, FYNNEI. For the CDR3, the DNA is TGTGCCAGCAGTGAGGGACAGTACACCGGGGAGCTGTTTTTT. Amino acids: CASSEGQYTGELFF.

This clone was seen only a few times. The CDR3 protein is CASTRTGGNEQFF. CDR3 bases: TGCGCCAGCACAAGGACAGGGGGAAATGAGCAGTTCTTC. The rearrangement uses TRBV5-1 and TRBJ2-1, with 10 positions matching TRBD1. Germline V gives CDR1 SGHRS, CDR2 YFSETQ. Germline trimming cut 6 bases from V and 7 bases from J; bases unmatched to any gene: 4. CDR3 size: 13 residues.

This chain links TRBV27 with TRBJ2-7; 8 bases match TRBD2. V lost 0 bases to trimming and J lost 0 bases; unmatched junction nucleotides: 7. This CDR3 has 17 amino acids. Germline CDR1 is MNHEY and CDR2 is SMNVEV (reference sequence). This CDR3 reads CASSLSLAGLGSYEQYF. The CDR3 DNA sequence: TGTGCCAGCAGTTTATCATTGGCGGGACTAGGCTCCTACGAGCAGTACTTC.

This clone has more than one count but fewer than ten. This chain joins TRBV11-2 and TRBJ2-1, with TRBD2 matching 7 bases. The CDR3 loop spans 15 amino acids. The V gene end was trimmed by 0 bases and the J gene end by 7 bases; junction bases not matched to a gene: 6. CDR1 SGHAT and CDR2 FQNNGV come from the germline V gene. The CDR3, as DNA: TGTGCCAGCAGCTTAGATATCTTGGGAGGGAATGAGCAGTTCTTC. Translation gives CASSLDILGGNEQFF.

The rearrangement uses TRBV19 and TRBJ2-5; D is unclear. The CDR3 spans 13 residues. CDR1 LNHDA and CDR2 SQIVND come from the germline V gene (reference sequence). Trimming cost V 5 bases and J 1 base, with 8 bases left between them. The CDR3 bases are TGTGCCAGTAGTCTCAGGCTCCAAGAGACCCAGTACTTC. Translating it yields CASSLRLQETQYF.

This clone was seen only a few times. Written as DNA, the CDR3 is TGCAGCGTTGATCTCAGGGTCGGCGGGGAGCTGTTTTTT. Its protein product is CSVDLRVGGELFF. This chain uses TRBV29-1 with TRBJ2-2; D might be TRBD1 (5 bases). The length of the CDR3 is 13 residues. Germline assignment: CDR1 SQVTM and CDR2 ANQGSEA. The V and J ends lost 3 bases and 7 bases respectively, with 12 bases between them.

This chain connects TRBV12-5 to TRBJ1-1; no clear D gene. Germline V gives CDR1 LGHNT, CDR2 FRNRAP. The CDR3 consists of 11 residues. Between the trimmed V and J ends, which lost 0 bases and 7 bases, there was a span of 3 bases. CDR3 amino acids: CASGLVHEAFF. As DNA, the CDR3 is TGTGCTAGTGGTTTGGTCCATGAAGCTTTCTTT. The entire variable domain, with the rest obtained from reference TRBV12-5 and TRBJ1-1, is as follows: DARVTQTPRHKVTEMGQEVTMRCQPILGHNTVFWYRQTMMQGLELLAYFRNRAPLDDSGMPKDRFSAEMPDATLATLKIQPSEPRDSAVYFCASGLVHEAFFGQGTRLTVV.

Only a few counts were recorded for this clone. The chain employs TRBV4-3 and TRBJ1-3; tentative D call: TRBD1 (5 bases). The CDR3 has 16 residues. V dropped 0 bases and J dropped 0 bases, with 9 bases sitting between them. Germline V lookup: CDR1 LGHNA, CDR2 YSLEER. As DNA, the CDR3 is TGCGCCAGCAGCCAAGATCGGGGGACCTCTGGAAACACCATATATTTT. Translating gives CASSQDRGTSGNTIYF.

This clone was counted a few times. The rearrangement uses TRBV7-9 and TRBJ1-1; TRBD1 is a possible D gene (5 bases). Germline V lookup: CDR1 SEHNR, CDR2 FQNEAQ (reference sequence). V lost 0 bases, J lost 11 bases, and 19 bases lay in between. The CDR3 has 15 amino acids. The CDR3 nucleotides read TGTGCCAGCAGCTTAGCAAATAGGGAGGGGTTGAGGGCTTTCTTT. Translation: CASSLANREGLRAFF.

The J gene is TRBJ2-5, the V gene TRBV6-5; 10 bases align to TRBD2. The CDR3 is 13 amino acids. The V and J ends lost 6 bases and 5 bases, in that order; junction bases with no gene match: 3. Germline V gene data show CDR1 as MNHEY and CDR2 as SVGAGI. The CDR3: CASRISGRETQYF. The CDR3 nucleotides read TGTGCCAGCAGGATTAGCGGGAGGGAGACCCAGTACTTC.

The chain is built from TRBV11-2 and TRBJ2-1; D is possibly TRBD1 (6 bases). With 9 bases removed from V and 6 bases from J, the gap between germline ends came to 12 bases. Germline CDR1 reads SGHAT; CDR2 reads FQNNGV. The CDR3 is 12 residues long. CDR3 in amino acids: CASTGIGNEQFF. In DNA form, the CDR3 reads TGTGCCAGTACAGGGATCGGCAATGAGCAGTTCTTC.